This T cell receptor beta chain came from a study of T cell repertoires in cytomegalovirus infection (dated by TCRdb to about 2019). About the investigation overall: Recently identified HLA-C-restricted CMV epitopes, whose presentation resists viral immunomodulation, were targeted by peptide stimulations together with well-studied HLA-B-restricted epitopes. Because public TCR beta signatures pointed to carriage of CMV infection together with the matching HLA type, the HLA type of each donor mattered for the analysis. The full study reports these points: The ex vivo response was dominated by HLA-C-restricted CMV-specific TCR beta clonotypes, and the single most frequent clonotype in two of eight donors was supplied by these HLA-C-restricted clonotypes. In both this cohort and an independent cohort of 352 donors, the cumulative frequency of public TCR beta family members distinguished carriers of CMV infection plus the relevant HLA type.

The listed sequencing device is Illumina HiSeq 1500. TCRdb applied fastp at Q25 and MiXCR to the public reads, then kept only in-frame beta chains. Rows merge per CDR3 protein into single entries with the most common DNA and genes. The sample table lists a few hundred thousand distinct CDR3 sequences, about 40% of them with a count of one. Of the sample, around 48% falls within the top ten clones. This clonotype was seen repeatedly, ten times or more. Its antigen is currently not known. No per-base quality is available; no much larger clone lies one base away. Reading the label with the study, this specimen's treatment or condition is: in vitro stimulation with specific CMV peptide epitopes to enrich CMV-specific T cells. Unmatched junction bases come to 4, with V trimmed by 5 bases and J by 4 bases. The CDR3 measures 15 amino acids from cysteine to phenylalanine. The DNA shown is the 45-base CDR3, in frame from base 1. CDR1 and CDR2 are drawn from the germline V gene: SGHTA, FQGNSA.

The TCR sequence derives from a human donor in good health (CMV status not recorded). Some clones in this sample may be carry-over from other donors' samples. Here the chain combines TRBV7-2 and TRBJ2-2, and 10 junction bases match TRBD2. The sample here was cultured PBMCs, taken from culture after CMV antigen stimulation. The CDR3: CASSTSGIFTGELFF. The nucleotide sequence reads TGTGCCAGCAGCACTAGCGGGATCTTCACCGGGGAGCTGTTTTTT.